What follows are 4 T cell receptor beta chains derived from one specimen sequenced in a study of T-cell reconstitution after alpha-beta-depleted transplantation in children. A library of TCRbeta sequences, prepared with unique molecular identifiers, was generated. TCRdb recomputed calls from the PCR reads with MiXCR, one row per CDR3 protein. The table lists fewer than 750,000 distinct CDR3 sequences, over 25% of them singletons. Sequencing used PBMCs, obtained before TCRalphabeta/CD19-depleted stem cell transplant. These TCRs come from a boy under two years old with Wiskott-Aldrich syndrome, due to receive a stem cell transplant.

The genes are TRBV20-1 and TRBJ2-5; TRBD2 matches 10 bases. The V and J ends lost 6 bases and 4 bases, in that order; junction bases with no gene match: 11. Germline V CDR1 and CDR2: DFQATT, SNEGSKA (reference sequence). This CDR3 is 15 amino acids long. The CDR3 nucleotides read TGCAGTGCCCAACTAGCGGGAAGTCAGCGAGAGACCCAGTACTTC. Residues: CSAQLAGSQRETQYF.

The chain couples TRBV5-1 to TRBJ2-1, with 13 bases that match TRBD2. The CDR3 is 14 residues long. Trimming cost V 0 bases and J 10 bases; bases outside gene matches: 1. CDR1 and CDR2 from the germline V gene are SGHRS and YFSETQ. The CDR3 spells CASSLGTSGREQFF. CDR3 in DNA: TGCGCCAGCAGCTTGGGGACTAGCGGGAGAGAGCAGTTCTTC.

This clonotype was counted a few times. V is TRBV7-3 and J is TRBJ2-3; perhaps D is TRBD1 or TRBD2 (5 bases each). The CDR3 is 14 amino acids. Between the trimmed V and J ends, which lost 1 base and 4 bases, there was a span of 9 bases. Looked up from germline, CDR1 is SGHTA and CDR2 is FQGTGA. The CDR3 loop reads CASSLNGGPDTQYF. The CDR3 DNA is TGTGCCAGCAGCTTAAATGGGGGTCCAGATACGCAGTATTTT. Full variable domain (remainder filled in from reference TRBV7-3 and TRBJ2-3): GAGVSQTPSNKVTEKGKYVELRCDPISGHTALYWYRQSLGQGPEFLIYFQGTGAADDSGLPNDRFFAVRPEGSVSTLKIQRTERGDSAVYLCASSLNGGPDTQYFGPGTRLTVL.

A word on this clonotype: The junction and the germline gene differ at one end; a read error may be behind it. The rearrangement uses TRBV10-3 and TRBJ2-7; no clear D. The CDR3 spans 12 residues. CDR1 is ENHRY and CDR2 is SYGVKD in the germline V gene. For the CDR3, the DNA is TGTGCCATCAGGGAGTATAAGCAGGAGCAGTACTTC. It specifies CAIREYKQEQYF.